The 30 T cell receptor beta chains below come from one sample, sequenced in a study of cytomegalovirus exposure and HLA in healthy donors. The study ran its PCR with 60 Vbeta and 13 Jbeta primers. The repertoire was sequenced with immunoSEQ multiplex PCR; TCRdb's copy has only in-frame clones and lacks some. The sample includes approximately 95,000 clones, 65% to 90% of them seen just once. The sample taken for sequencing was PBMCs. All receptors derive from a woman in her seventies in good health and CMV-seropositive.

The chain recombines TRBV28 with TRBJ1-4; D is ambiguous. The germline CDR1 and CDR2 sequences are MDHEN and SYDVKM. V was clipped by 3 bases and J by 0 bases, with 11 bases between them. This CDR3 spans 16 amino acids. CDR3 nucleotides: TGTGCCAGCAGTTTGGGCGGGCCTCCAACTAATGAAAAACTGTTTTTT. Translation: CASSLGGPPTNEKLFF.

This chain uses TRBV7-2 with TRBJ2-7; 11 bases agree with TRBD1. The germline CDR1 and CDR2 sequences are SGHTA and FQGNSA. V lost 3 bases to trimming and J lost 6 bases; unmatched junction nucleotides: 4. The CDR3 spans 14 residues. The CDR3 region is CASSFVDRGLEQYF. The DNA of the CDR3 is TGTGCCAGCAGCTTTGTGGACAGGGGGCTCGAGCAGTACTTC.

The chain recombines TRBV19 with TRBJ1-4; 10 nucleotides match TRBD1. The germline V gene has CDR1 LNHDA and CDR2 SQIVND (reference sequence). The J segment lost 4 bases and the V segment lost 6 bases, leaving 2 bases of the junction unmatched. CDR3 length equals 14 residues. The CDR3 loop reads CASRTGGGNEKLFF. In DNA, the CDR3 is TGTGCCAGTAGGACAGGGGGCGGTAATGAAAAACTGTTTTTT. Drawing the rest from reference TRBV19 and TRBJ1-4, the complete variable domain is DGGITQSPKYLFRKEGQNVTLSCEQNLNHDAMYWYRQDPGQGLRLIYYSQIVNDFQKGDIAEGYSVSREKKESFPLTVTSAQKNPTAFYLCASRTGGGNEKLFFGSGTQLSVL.

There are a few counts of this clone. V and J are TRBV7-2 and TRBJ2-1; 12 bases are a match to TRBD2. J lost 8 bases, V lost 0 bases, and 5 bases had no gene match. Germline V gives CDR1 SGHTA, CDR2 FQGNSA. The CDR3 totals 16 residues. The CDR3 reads CASSLAPLAGGYEQFF. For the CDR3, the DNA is TGTGCCAGCAGCTTAGCCCCACTAGCGGGGGGATATGAGCAGTTCTTC.

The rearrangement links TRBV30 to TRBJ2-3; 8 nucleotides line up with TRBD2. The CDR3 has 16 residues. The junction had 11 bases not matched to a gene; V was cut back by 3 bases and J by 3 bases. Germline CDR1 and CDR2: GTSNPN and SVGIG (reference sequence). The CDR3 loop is CAWSPPSGLATDTQYF. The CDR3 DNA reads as TGTGCCTGGAGCCCCCCGAGCGGACTAGCAACAGATACGCAGTATTTT.

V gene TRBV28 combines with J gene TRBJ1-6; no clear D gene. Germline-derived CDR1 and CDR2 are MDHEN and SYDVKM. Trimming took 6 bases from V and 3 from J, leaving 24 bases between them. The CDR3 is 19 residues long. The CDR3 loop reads CASSPSLDLTHFYNSPLHF. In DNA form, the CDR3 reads TGTGCCAGCAGCCCTTCTCTTGACTTGACTCATTTCTATAATTCACCCCTCCACTTT.

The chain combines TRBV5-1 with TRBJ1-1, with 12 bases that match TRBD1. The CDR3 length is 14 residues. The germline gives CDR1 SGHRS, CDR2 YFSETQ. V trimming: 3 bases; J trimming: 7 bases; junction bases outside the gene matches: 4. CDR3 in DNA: TGCGCCAGCAGCTCCCGGGACAGGGGGCTTGAAGCTTTCTTT. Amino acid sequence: CASSSRDRGLEAFF. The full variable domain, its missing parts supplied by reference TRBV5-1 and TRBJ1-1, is KAGVTQTPRYLIKTRGQQVTLSCSPISGHRSVSWYQQTPGQGLQFLFEYFSETQRNKGNFPGRFSGRQFSNSRSEMNVSTLELGDSALYLCASSSRDRGLEAFFGQGTRLTVV.

The CDR3 coding sequence is TGTGCCAGTAGTATAGGGGGACAGGGGGGCACAGAGACCCAGTACTTC. It yields the protein CASSIGGQGGTETQYF. The chain employs TRBV19 and TRBJ2-5, with 11 bases matching TRBD1. Looked up from germline, CDR1 is LNHDA and CDR2 is SQIVND (reference sequence). V lost 1 base to trimming and J lost 4 bases; unmatched junction nucleotides: 5. The CDR3 is made up of 16 amino acids.

The CDR3 loop is CASSLDVLNEQFF. CDR3 DNA sequence: TGTGCCAGCAGCTTGGATGTCCTCAATGAGCAGTTCTTC. The chain couples TRBV5-5 to TRBJ2-1; D is unclear. Germline assignment: CDR1 SGHKS and CDR2 YYEKEE (reference sequence). V was cut by 0 bases and J by 6 bases, with 7 bases left in between. The CDR3 runs to 13 residues.

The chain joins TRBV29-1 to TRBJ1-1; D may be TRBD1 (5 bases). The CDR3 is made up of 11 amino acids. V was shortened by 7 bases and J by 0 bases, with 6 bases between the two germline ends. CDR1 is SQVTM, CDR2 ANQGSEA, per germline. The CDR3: CSGTLNTEAFF. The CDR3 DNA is TGCAGCGGGACATTGAACACTGAAGCTTTCTTT.

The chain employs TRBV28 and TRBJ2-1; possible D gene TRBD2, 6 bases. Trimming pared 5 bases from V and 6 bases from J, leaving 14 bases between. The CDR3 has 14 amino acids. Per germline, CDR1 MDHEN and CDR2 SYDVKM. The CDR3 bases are TGTGCCAGCAGTCGGGGACGGAGGGGCAATGAGCAGTTCTTC. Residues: CASSRGRRGNEQFF.

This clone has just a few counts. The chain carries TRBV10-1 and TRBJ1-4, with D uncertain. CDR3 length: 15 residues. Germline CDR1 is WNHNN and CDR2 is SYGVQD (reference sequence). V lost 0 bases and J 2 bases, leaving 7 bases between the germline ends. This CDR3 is CASSESLRTNEKLFF. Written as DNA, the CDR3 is TGCGCCAGCAGTGAGTCGTTGAGGACTAATGAAAAACTGTTTTTT.

Here the CDR3 reads CASGPGVGGETQYF. CDR3 DNA: TGTGCCAGCGGTCCCGGAGTAGGGGGAGAGACCCAGTACTTC. V and J are TRBV9 and TRBJ2-5; D may be TRBD1 (6 bases). Germline CDR1 SGDLS, CDR2 YYNGEE. Trimming took 7 bases from V and 4 from J, leaving 17 bases between them. The CDR3 sequence is 14 residues long.

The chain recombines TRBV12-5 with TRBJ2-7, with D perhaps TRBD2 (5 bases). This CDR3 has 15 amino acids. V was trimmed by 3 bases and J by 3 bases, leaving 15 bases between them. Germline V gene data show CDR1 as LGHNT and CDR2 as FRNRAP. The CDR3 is CASGLPSRGYYEQYF. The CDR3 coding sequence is TGTGCTAGTGGTTTACCAAGCCGGGGTTACTACGAGCAGTACTTC.

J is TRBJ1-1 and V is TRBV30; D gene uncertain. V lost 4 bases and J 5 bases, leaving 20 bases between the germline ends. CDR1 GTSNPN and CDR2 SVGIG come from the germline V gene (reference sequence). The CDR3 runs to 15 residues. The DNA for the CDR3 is TGTGCCTGGATTCCAGGAACCACGCTTCGTACTGAAGCTTTCTTT. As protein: CAWIPGTTLRTEAFF.

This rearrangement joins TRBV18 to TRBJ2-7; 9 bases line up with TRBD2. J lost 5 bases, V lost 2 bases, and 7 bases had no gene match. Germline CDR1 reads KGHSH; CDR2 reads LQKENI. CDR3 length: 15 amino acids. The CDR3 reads CASSPVGGRDDEQYF. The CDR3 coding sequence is TGTGCCAGCTCACCAGTCGGCGGGAGGGACGACGAGCAGTACTTC.

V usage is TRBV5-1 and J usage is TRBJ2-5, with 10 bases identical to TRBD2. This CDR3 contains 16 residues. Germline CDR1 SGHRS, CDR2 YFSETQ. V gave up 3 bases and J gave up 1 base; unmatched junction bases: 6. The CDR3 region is CASSYGLAELQETQYF. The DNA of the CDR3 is TGCGCCAGCAGCTACGGACTAGCGGAGCTCCAAGAGACCCAGTACTTC.

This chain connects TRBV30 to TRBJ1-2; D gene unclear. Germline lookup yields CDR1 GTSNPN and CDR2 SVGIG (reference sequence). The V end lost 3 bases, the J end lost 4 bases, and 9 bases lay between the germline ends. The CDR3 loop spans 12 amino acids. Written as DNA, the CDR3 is TGTGCCTGGAGCTACGCGGGCTATGGCTACACCTTC. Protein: CAWSYAGYGYTF.

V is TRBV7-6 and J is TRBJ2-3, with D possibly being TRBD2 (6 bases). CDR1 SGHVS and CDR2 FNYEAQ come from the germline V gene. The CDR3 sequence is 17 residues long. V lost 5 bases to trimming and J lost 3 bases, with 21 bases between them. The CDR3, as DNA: TGTGCCAGCAGCCCTAGGGCCGGCGGGGACGGAACAGATACGCAGTATTTT. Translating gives CASSPRAGGDGTDTQYF.

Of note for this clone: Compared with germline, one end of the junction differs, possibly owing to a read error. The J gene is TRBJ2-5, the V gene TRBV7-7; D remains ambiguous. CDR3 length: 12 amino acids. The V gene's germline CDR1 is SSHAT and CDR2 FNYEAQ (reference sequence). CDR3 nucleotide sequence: TGTGCTAGCAGCTCACTCGGGGAGACCCAGTACTTC. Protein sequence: CASSSLGETQYF.

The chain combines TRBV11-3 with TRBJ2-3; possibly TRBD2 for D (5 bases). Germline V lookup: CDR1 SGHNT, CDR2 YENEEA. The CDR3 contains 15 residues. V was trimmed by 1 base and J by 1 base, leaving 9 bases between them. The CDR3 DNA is TGTGCCAGCAGCTTAGTGGGAGCGGGCACAGATACGCAGTATTTT. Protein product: CASSLVGAGTDTQYF.

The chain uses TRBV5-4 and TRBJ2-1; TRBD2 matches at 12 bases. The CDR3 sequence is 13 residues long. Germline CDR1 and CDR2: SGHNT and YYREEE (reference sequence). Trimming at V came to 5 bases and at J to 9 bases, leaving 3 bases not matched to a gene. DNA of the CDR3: TGTGCCAGCAGGACTAGCGGGAGCGGTGAGCAGTTCTTC. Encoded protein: CASRTSGSGEQFF.

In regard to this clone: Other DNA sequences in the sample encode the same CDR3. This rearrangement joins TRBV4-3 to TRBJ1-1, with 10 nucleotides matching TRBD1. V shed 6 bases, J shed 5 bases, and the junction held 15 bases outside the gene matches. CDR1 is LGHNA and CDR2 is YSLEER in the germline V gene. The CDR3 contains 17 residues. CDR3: CASRFYRLGQGRTEAFF. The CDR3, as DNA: TGCGCCAGCAGGTTCTATAGGCTGGGACAGGGGAGGACTGAAGCTTTCTTT.

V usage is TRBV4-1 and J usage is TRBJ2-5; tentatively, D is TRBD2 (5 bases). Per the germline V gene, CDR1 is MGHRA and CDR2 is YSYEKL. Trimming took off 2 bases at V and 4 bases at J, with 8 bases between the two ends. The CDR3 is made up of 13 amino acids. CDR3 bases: TGCGCCAGCAGCCAACGAGGGTCAGAGACCCAGTACTTC. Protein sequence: CASSQRGSETQYF.

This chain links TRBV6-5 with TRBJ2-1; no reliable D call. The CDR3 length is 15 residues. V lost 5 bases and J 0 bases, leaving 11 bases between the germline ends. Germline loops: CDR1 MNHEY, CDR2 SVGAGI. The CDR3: CASSKTLSSYNEQFF. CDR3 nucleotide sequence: TGTGCCAGCAGTAAGACTCTGAGCTCCTACAATGAGCAGTTCTTC.

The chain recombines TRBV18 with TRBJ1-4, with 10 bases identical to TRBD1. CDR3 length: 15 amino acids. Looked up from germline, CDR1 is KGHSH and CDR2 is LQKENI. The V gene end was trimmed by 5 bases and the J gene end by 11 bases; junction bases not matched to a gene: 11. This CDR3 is CASSSDRGQSPKLFF. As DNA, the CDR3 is TGTGCCAGCTCATCCGACAGGGGGCAAAGTCCCAAACTGTTTTTT.

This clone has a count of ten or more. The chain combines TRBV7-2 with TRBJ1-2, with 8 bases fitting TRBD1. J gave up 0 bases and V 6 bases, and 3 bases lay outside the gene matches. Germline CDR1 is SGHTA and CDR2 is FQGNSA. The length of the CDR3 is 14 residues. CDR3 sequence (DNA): TGTGCCAGCAGAGACAGGGGAACTAACTATGGCTACACCTTC. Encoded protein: CASRDRGTNYGYTF. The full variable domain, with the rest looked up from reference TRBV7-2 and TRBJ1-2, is GAGVSQSPSNKVTEKGKDVELRCDPISGHTALYWYRQSLGQGLEFLIYFQGNSAPDKSGLPSDRFSAERTGGSVSTLTIQRTQQEDSAVYLCASRDRGTNYGYTFGSGTRLTVV.

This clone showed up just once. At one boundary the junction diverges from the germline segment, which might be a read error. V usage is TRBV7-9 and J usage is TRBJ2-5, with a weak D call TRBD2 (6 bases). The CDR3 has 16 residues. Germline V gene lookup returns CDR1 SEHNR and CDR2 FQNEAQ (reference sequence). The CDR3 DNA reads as TGTTCCAGCAGCTTAGCTCTCTGGGGGACTGAAGAGACCCAGTACTTC. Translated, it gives CSSSLALWGTEETQYF.

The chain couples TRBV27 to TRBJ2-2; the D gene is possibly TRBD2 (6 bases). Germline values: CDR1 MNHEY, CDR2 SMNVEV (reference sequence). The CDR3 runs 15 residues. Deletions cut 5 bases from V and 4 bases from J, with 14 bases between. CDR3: CASSLTTAGTGELFF. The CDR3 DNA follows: TGTGCCAGCAGTCTGACGACAGCGGGCACCGGGGAGCTGTTTTTT.

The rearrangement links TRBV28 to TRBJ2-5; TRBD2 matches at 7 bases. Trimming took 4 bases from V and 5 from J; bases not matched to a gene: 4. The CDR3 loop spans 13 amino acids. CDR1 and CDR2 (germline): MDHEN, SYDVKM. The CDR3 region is CASSSGLKETQYF. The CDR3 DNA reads TGTGCCAGCAGTTCGGGACTAAAGGAGACCCAGTACTTC.